This T cell receptor (beta chain) was recorded in a study of cytotoxic CD8 clonotypes in ibrutinib-treated CLL. The table came from immunoSEQ multiplex PCR; TCRdb's copy has only in-frame clones and leaves some out. The profile shows 250,000 to 350,000 clones, roughly four fifths of them singletons. Trimming took 3 bases from V and 0 from J; bases not matched to a gene: 4. Germline V gene lookup returns CDR1 SGHKS and CDR2 YYEKEE (reference sequence). CDR3 length: 15 amino acids. This specimen was PBMCs, taken at disease progression, from a patient treated with ibrutinib. The source is a human donor with chronic lymphocytic leukemia. The chain uses TRBV5-5 and TRBJ1-2, with 8 bases lining up with TRBD1. The CDR3 sequence is CASSWRQGTNYGYTF. The CDR3 DNA follows: TGTGCCAGCAGCTGGAGACAGGGGACTAACTATGGCTACACCTTC.